Below, 2 T cell receptor beta chains from the same sample are listed, as sequenced in a study of control samples from healthy donors and cancer patients. Measured with immunoSEQ multiplex PCR; TCRdb has only the in-frame clones, and not every one. Among approximately 99,000 clones listed, almost 85% were seen once. The specimen was blood. The receptors derive from a man younger than 35 in good health.

J is TRBJ1-2 and V is TRBV29-1; 8 nucleotides line up with TRBD1. Trimming cost V 4 bases and J 5 bases; bases outside gene matches: 3. CDR1 is SQVTM and CDR2 is ANQGSEA in the germline V gene. This CDR3 spans 12 amino acids. CDR3 protein: CSVATGGYGYTF. The CDR3 DNA reads TGCAGCGTTGCTACAGGGGGGTATGGCTACACCTTC. Full variable domain (remainder filled in from reference TRBV29-1 and TRBJ1-2): SAVISQKPSRDICQRGTSLTIQCQVDSQVTMMFWYRQQPGQSLTLIATANQGSEATYESGFVIDKFPISRPNLTFSTLTVSNMSPEDSSIYLCSVATGGYGYTFGSGTRLTVV.

V and J are TRBV4-2 and TRBJ2-1; 14 bases line up with TRBD2. V gave up 4 bases and J gave up 2 bases; unmatched junction bases: 7. Germline V lookup: CDR1 LGHNA, CDR2 YNFKEQ. This CDR3 has 18 amino acids. The CDR3 DNA is TGTGCCAGCAGCCTGACTAGCGGGGGGGCGGGAGCCTACAATGAGCAGTTCTTC. The encoded protein is CASSLTSGGAGAYNEQFF.